These 15 T cell receptor beta chains were all obtained from the same sample, sequenced in a study of T cells after yellow fever vaccination. TCRdb reprocessed the 5' RACE reads via MiXCR and lists one record per CDR3 protein. The table records 400,000 or so distinct CDR3 sequences, 9.5% to 13% of them present only once. Here the sequenced sample was PBMCs, taken on the day of the first yellow fever vaccination. The origin of the receptors is a young man who received the YFV17D yellow fever vaccine.

A few counts support this clonotype. This chain links TRBV19 with TRBJ2-3; TRBD1 agrees at 7 bases. Losses at the gene ends were 7 bases for V and 3 bases for J; bases not matched to a gene: 7. Germline CDR1 is LNHDA and CDR2 is SQIVND (reference sequence). The CDR3 totals 14 residues. Here the CDR3 DNA reads TGTGCCAGTAAGGGGACAGCAAGAACAGATACGCAGTATTTT. Translating gives CASKGTARTDTQYF. Complete variable domain (other parts from reference TRBV19 and TRBJ2-3): DGGITQSPKYLFRKEGQNVTLSCEQNLNHDAMYWYRQDPGQGLRLIYYSQIVNDFQKGDIAEGYSVSREKKESFPLTVTSAQKNPTAFYLCASKGTARTDTQYFGPGTRLTVL.

V usage is TRBV3-1 and J usage is TRBJ2-1, with D possibly being TRBD1 (5 bases). Looked up from germline, CDR1 is LGHDT and CDR2 is YNNKEL (reference sequence). CDR3 size: 12 residues. V dropped 6 bases and J dropped 5 bases, with 8 bases sitting between them. This chain's CDR3 is CASSPTDNEQFF. DNA for the CDR3: TGTGCCAGCAGTCCGACAGACAATGAGCAGTTCTTC.

The V gene is TRBV6-5, the J gene TRBJ2-3, with a tentative D call TRBD2 (5 bases). CDR3 length: 17 amino acids. Germline V CDR1 and CDR2: MNHEY, SVGAGI. V was trimmed by 2 bases and J by 4 bases, leaving 19 bases between them. Here the CDR3 reads CASSYPLGSNRADTQYF. CDR3 nucleotide sequence: TGTGCCAGCAGTTACCCCCTAGGGAGTAATAGGGCAGATACGCAGTATTTT.

This clonotype came up a few times. The chain is built from TRBV20-1 and TRBJ2-3; 14 nucleotides match TRBD2. The germline gives CDR1 DFQATT, CDR2 SNEGSKA (reference sequence). V gave up 4 bases and J gave up 6 bases; unmatched junction bases: 3. This CDR3 comprises 14 residues. Here the CDR3 DNA reads TGCAGTGCTACGGGACTAGCGGGGGAGGATACGCAGTATTTT. Its translation: CSATGLAGEDTQYF.

This clonotype has just a few counts. The chain links TRBV7-2 to TRBJ2-1; 7 bases are a match to TRBD2. V lost 1 base and J lost 13; bases outside the gene matches: 10. In germline, CDR1 is SGHTA, CDR2 FQGNSA. The CDR3 extends over 14 amino acids. The CDR3 DNA sequence: TGTGCCAGCAGCTTAGTAGGTTTGGGGAGGGAACAGTTCTTC. It yields the protein CASSLVGLGREQFF.

The V and J genes are TRBV4-1 and TRBJ1-4; no reliable D call. In germline, CDR1 is MGHRA, CDR2 YSYEKL. This CDR3 comprises 15 residues. The ends were cut back, 1 base at V and 4 bases at J, with 10 bases in the middle. The CDR3 sequence is CASSQVVRSNEKLFF. The DNA for the CDR3 is TGCGCCAGCAGCCAAGTGGTACGGAGTAATGAAAAACTGTTTTTT.

This clonotype was observed a few times. The chain joins TRBV4-2 to TRBJ2-1; D gene uncertain. Between the trimmed V and J ends, which lost 0 bases and 6 bases, there was a span of 9 bases. Germline CDR1 is LGHNA and CDR2 is YNFKEQ. This CDR3 is built from 14 residues. CDR3 bases: TGTGCCAGCAGCCAAGACGTTCGGATCAATGAGCAGTTCTTC. It is translated as CASSQDVRINEQFF.

A few counts support this clonotype. The CDR3 here is CASTQEGVTNSPLHF. For the CDR3, the DNA is TGTGCCAGCACCCAGGAGGGGGTTACCAATTCACCCCTCCACTTT. The rearrangement links TRBV6-1 to TRBJ1-6, with D maybe TRBD1 (6 bases). The ends were cut back, 7 bases at V and 7 bases at J, with 17 bases in the middle. In germline, CDR1 is MNHNS, CDR2 SASEGT. This CDR3 is 15 amino acids long.

V and J are TRBV6-1 and TRBJ1-2, with 7 bases aligning to TRBD1. Per germline, CDR1 MNHNS and CDR2 SASEGT. The J segment lost 4 bases and the V segment lost 2 bases, leaving 16 bases of the junction unmatched. CDR3 size: 18 residues. Here the CDR3 DNA reads TGTGCCAGCAGTGAATCGAGGACAGGAATACCCGCGGGCTATGGCTACACCTTC. It is translated as CASSESRTGIPAGYGYTF.

This chain uses TRBV2 with TRBJ2-7, with D possibly TRBD2 on 6 matching bases. This CDR3 is built from 13 residues. Trimming pared 8 bases from V and 2 bases from J, leaving 13 bases between. In germline, CDR1 is SNHLY, CDR2 FYNNEI. This CDR3 is CASGEARAYEQYF. The CDR3 nucleotides are TGTGCCAGCGGGGAGGCCAGGGCCTACGAGCAGTACTTC.

Only a few counts were recorded for this clonotype. This sequence joins TRBV7-2 and TRBJ1-2; 7 bases agree with TRBD1. The CDR3 is 14 residues long. CDR1 and CDR2 (germline): SGHTA, FQGNSA. The ends lost 3 bases at V and 4 bases at J; junction bases unmatched: 5. The CDR3 sequence: CASSFPGQFYGYTF. The CDR3 nucleotides are TGTGCCAGCAGCTTCCCGGGACAGTTCTATGGCTACACCTTC. Based on the CDR3 plus reference TRBV7-2 and TRBJ1-2, the full variable domain is GAGVSQSPSNKVTEKGKDVELRCDPISGHTALYWYRQSLGQGLEFLIYFQGNSAPDKSGLPSDRFSAERTGGSVSTLTIQRTQQEDSAVYLCASSFPGQFYGYTFGSGTRLTVV.

The chain recombines TRBV5-5 with TRBJ1-1; 9 bases are shared with TRBD1. This CDR3 has 15 residues. The germline CDR1 and CDR2 sequences are SGHKS and YYEKEE (reference sequence). J was trimmed by 3 bases and V by 3 bases; bases with no gene match: 6. The CDR3 DNA reads TGTGCCAGCAGCTACAGGGGGCAAAGTTACACTGAAGCTTTCTTT. Protein sequence: CASSYRGQSYTEAFF.

This chain joins TRBV4-1 and TRBJ2-7, with TRBD1 matching 7 bases. The CDR3 has 16 residues. Germline V gene sequence: CDR1 MGHRA, CDR2 YSYEKL. With V trimmed by 0 bases and J by 5 bases, 10 bases remained unmatched. The CDR3 region is CASSQDVRQGSDEQYF. CDR3 nucleotides: TGCGCCAGCAGCCAAGATGTAAGACAGGGATCCGACGAGCAGTACTTC.

This clonotype came up many times. This chain links TRBV7-2 with TRBJ2-6, with D perhaps being TRBD1 or TRBD2 (5 bases each). Between the trimmed V and J ends, which lost 1 base and 2 bases, there was a span of 6 bases. CDR3 length equals 15 residues. Germline V gene sequence: CDR1 SGHTA, CDR2 FQGNSA. This CDR3 is CASSLGGAGANVLTF. The CDR3 DNA reads as TGTGCCAGCAGCTTAGGAGGGGCTGGGGCCAACGTCCTGACTTTC.

This clonotype was seen only once. A clone one base away is much larger, so this may be a read error. CDR3: CASSTSGEETQYF. CDR3 DNA sequence: TGTGCCAGCAGCACTAGCGGAGAAGAGACCCAGTACTTC. The chain links TRBV7-9 to TRBJ2-5; 8 bases agree with TRBD2. The CDR3 contains 13 residues. CDR1 is SEHNR, CDR2 FQNEAQ, per germline (reference sequence). The junction had 2 bases not matched to a gene; V was cut back by 5 bases and J by 3 bases.